This entry is about one TCR beta chain. The data stem from a study of blood T cell repertoires in COVID-19. The CDR3 covers 16 residues. Cohorts were assigned according to the clinical history that participants reported. Recovered participants had two consecutive negative NP/OP PCR tests, healthcare professional clearance, or symptom resolution. Per the authors' pipeline: Estimation of nucleated cell counts relied on the amplification of reference gene primers. The data were produced by immunoSEQ multiplex PCR, yet TCRdb's version contains in-frame clones alone and is incomplete. That table supplies the V and J calls and clone size; D and trimming were determined from the DNA. The sample holds roughly 330,000 clones, 87% seen once.

The chain couples TRBV21-1 to TRBJ1-5; TRBD1 reflects the table's D call only, with no check against the DNA. TRBV21-1 is described as a pseudogene. Sequencing used PBMCs or T cells enriched from blood (not recorded which). This receptor was taken from a woman aged 25-40 years who had recovered from COVID-19. The CDR3 is CASSITGLHTRQPQHF. CDR3 nucleotides: TGTGCCAGCAGCATAACAGGGTTGCACACTCGTCAGCCCCAGCATTTT.